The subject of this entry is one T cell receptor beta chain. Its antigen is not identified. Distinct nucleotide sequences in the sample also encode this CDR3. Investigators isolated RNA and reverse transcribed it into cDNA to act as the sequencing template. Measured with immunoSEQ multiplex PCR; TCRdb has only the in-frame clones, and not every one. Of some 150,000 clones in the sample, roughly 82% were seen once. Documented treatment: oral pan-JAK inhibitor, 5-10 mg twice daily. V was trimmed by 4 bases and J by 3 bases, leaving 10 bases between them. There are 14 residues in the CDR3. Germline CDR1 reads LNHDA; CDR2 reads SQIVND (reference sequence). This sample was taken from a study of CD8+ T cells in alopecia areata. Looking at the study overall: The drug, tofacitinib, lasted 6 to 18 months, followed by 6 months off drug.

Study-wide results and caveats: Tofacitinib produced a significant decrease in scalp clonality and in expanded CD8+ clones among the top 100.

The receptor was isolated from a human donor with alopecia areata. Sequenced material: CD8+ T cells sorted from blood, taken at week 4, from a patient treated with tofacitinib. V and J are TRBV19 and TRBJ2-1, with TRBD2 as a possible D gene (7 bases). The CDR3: CASSKGGDYNEQFF. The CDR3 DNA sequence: TGTGCCAGTAGTAAGGGGGGGGACTACAATGAGCAGTTCTTC.